What follows is one T cell receptor beta chain and its context. Its antigen is still unknown. The sample is drawn from a study of cytomegalovirus exposure and HLA in healthy donors. General study results and limits: An analysis that was carried out later associated 15,000 to 20,000 TCR beta sequences with HLA alleles at 0.05 false discovery rate.

Germline V gene sequence: CDR1 SEHNR, CDR2 FQNEAQ (reference sequence). The ends were cut back, 4 bases at V and 1 base at J, with 8 bases in the middle. There are 14 residues in the CDR3. Everyone who donated was a healthy bone marrow donor. The primer mix had 60 Vbeta and 13 Jbeta primers. The protocol was immunoSEQ multiplex PCR, while the TCRdb copy is restricted to in-frame clones and leaves out a portion. This table lists about 140,000 clones. The TCR comes from a man in his forties or fifties in good health and CMV-seronegative. Material for sequencing was PBMCs. This chain uses TRBV7-9 with TRBJ1-5; tentatively, D is TRBD1 (6 bases). This chain's CDR3 is CASSSQGSNQPQHF. For the CDR3, the DNA is TGTGCCAGCAGCTCCCAGGGGAGCAATCAGCCCCAGCATTTT.